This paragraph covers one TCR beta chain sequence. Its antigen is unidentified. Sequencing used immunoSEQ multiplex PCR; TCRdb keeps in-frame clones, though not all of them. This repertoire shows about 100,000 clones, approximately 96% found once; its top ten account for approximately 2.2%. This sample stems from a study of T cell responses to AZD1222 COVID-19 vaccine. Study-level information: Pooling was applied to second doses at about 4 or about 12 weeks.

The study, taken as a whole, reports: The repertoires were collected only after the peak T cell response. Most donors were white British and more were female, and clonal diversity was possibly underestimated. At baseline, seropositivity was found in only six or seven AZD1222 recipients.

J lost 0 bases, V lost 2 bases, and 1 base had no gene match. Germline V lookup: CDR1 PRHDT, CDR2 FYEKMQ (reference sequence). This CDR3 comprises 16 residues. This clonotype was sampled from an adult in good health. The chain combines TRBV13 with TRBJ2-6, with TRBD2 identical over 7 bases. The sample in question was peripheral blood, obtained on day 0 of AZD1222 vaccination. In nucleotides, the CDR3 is TGTGCCAGCAGCTTATCGGGGGGCTCTGGGGCCAACGTCCTGACTTTC. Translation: CASSLSGGSGANVLTF.